These T cell receptor beta chains were read from a single sample in a study of response to subunit inactivated influenza vaccine. TCRdb fed the RT-PCR reads into MiXCR, producing one record per CDR3 protein. The table shows around 760,000 distinct CDR3 sequences, with approximately 15% occurring only once. The specimen comprised PBMCs from blood, sampled 14 to 15 days before vaccination. These receptors were collected from a man aged 45-60 years who received an inactivated influenza vaccine. The CDR3 runs from the conserved cysteine through the conserved F or W. D genes are given only for firm matches. The size of a clone is reported for some rows only, either as once, few or many, or as a class for expanded clones.

d_gene | j_gene | abundance | v_gene | CDR3nt | CDR3aa
- | TRBJ2-5 | - | TRBV3-1 | TGTGCCAGCAGCCAAAGAAGGGAGGAGGGGACCCAGTACTTC | CASSQRREEGTQYF
TRBD2 | TRBJ2-1 | - | TRBV6-2/TRBV6-3 | TGTGCCAGCGAGGAGGGACTAGCGGGAGTGAAGCAGTTCTTC | CASEEGLAGVKQFF
- | TRBJ2-5 | many | TRBV7-2 | TGTGCCAGCAGCTTGTCCCTACAAGAGACCCAGTACTTC | CASSLSLQETQYF
- | TRBJ1-2 | - | TRBV10-2 | TGCGCCAGCAGTGAAAGTCAGAGGGGTGGCTACACCTTC | CASSESQRGGYTF
TRBD1 | TRBJ2-2 | few | TRBV25-1 | TGTGCCAGCACGGGACAGGTGAACACCGGGGAGCTGTTTTTT | CASTGQVNTGELFF
TRBD1 | TRBJ1-5 | - | TRBV27 | TGTGCCAGCAGTCCGACAGGGAGGTGGGACAATCAGCCCCAGCATTTT | CASSPTGRWDNQPQHF
- | TRBJ2-1 | many | TRBV15 | TGTGCCACCAGCAGGGGGGACCGGACACCCCGCTACAATGAGCAGTTCTTC | CATSRGDRTPRYNEQFF
TRBD1 | TRBJ1-1 | few | TRBV29-1 | TGCAGCGTCTACCCCGGGACAGGGCACACTGAAGCTTTCTTT | CSVYPGTGHTEAFF
TRBD1 | TRBJ1-2 | - | TRBV5-1 | TGCGCCAGCAGCTTGGAAGGGCAGGGGGCCACTGGCTACACCTTC | CASSLEGQGATGYTF
TRBD2 | TRBJ2-7 | many | TRBV28 | TGTGCCAGCAGTCCCCTTAGCGGGAGGGCCTACGAGCAGTACTTC | CASSPLSGRAYEQYF
TRBD1 | TRBJ2-7 | - | TRBV5-1 | TGCGCCAGCAGCTTGGGGACCGGGACAGGGTCCTACGAGCAGTACTTC | CASSLGTGTGSYEQYF
- | TRBJ1-2 | many | TRBV15 | TGTGCCACCAGCAGAGATCGGGGCAGGGGCTATGGCTACACCTTC | CATSRDRGRGYGYTF
- | TRBJ2-5 | once | TRBV20-1 | TGCAGTGCTAGATGGTCCATGGGAGAGACCCAGTACTTC | CSARWSMGETQYF
- | TRBJ2-1 | - | TRBV3-1 | TGTGCCAGCAGCCATGAACCGGACGTATACAATGAGCAGTTCTTC | CASSHEPDVYNEQFF
TRBD2 | TRBJ2-7 | few | TRBV27 | TGTGCCAGCAGCACCCGACTAGCGGGAGACTCCGAGCAGTACTTC | CASSTRLAGDSEQYF